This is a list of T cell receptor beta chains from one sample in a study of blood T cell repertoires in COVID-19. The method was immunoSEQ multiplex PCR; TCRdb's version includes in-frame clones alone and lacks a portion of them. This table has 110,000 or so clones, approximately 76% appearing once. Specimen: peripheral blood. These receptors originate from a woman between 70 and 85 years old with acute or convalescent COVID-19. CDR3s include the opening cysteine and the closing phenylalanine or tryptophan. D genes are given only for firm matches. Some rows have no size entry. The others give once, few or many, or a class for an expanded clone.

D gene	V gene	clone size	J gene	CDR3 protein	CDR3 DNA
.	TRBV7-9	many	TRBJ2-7	CASSPDKPYEQYF	TGTGCCAGCAGCCCTGACAAGCCCTACGAGCAGTACTTC
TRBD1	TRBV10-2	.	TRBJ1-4	CASSRSPGQGSEKLFF	TGCGCCAGCAGTAGAAGTCCGGGACAGGGGAGTGAAAAACTGTTTTTT
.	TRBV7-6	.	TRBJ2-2	CASSLAAHDTGELFF	TGTGCCAGCAGCTTAGCGGCCCACGACACCGGGGAGCTGTTTTTT
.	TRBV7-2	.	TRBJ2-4	CASSWSEVPLAKNIQYF	TGTGCCAGCAGCTGGAGCGAGGTGCCCTTAGCCAAAAACATTCAGTACTTC
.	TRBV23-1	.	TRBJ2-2	CASSQSSQGRSGELFF	TGCGCCAGCAGTCAATCGAGCCAGGGAAGGTCCGGGGAGCTGTTTTTT
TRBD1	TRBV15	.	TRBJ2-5	CATSRPWGQGQETQYF	TGTGCCACCAGCAGACCCTGGGGACAGGGCCAAGAGACCCAGTACTTC
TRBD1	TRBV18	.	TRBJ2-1	CASSPASQGASEQFF	TGTGCCAGCTCACCAGCGTCGCAGGGGGCTTCGGAGCAGTTCTTC
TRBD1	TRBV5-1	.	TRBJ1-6	CASSLRAGTATYNSPLHF	TGCGCCAGCAGCTTGCGGGCAGGGACAGCAACTTATAATTCACCCCTCCACTTT
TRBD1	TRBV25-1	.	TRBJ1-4	CASSDLDRDGNEKLFF	TGTGCCAGCAGTGATCTAGACAGGGACGGTAATGAAAAACTGTTTTTT
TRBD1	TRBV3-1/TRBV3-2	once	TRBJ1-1	CASSRDRATEAFF	TGTGCCAGCAGCCGGGACAGGGCTACTGAAGCTTTCTTT
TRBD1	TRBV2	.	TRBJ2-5	CASSFGTDFQETQYF	TGTGCCAGCAGTTTTGGGACAGATTTCCAAGAGACCCAGTACTTC
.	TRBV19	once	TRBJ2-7	CASSITSRYEQYF	TGTGCCAGTAGTATCACCTCGAGATACGAGCAGTACTTC
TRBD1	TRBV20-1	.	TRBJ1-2	CSASTRGQANYGYTF	TGCAGTGCTAGTACTCGGGGACAGGCTAACTATGGCTACACCTTC
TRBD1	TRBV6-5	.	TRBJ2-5	CASQDRGRSETQYF	TGTGCCAGCCAGGACAGGGGGCGATCAGAGACCCAGTACTTC
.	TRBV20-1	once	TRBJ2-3	CSASRGDTQYF	TGCAGTGCTAGCCGCGGAGATACGCAGTATTTT
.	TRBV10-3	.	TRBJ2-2	CAISEAAGTGELFF	TGTGCCATCAGTGAGGCTGCGGGGACCGGGGAGCTGTTTTTT
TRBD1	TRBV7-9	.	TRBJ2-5	CASSPAQTGVGSETQYF	TGTGCCAGCAGCCCGGCGCAAACAGGGGTGGGAAGTGAGACCCAGTACTTC
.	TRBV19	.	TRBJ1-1	CASSIGGVGALNTEAFF	TGTGCCAGTAGTATAGGGGGGGTCGGAGCCCTAAACACTGAAGCTTTCTTT
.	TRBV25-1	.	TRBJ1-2	CASSRDYGYTF	TGTGCCAGCAGCAGGGATTATGGCTACACCTTC
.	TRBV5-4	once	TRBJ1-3	CASSLDAGRNTIYF	TGTGCCAGCAGCTTGGACGCAGGAAGAAACACCATATATTTT
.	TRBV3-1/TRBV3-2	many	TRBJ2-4	CASSPTNTGFKNIQYF	TGTGCCAGCAGCCCGACAAACACAGGGTTCAAAAACATTCAGTACTTC
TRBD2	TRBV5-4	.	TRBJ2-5	CASSWGGGGQETQYF	TGTGCCAGCAGCTGGGGCGGGGGGGGGCAAGAGACCCAGTACTTC
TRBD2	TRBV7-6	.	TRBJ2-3	CASSLGTNSADTQYF	TGTGCCAGCAGCCTCGGGACTAACTCAGCGGATACGCAGTATTTT
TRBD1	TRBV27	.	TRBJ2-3	CASSFTRGQGASTQYF	TGTGCCAGCAGTTTCACTCGGGGACAGGGGGCCAGTACGCAGTATTTT
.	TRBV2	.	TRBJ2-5	CASSEGRVRETQYF	TGTGCCAGCAGTGAAGGTCGTGTACGGGAGACCCAGTACTTC
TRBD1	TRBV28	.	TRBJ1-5	CASSIGTGCNQPQHF	TGTGCCAGCAGTATCGGGACAGGATGCAATCAGCCCCAGCATTTT
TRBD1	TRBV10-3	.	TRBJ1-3	CAMKGTGQGNTIYF	TGTGCCATGAAGGGGACAGGGCAAGGAAACACCATATATTTT
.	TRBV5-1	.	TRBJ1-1	CASSLGQEVMNTEAFF	TGCGCCAGCAGCTTGGGACAGGAGGTCATGAACACTGAAGCTTTCTTT
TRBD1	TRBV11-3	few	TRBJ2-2	CASSSGTGFMGSTGELFF	TGTGCCAGCAGCTCAGGGACAGGGTTCATGGGGAGCACCGGGGAGCTGTTTTTT
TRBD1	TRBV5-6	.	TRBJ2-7	CASSLAQTGVVNEQYF	TGTGCCAGCAGCTTGGCGCAGACAGGGGTAGTGAACGAGCAGTACTTC
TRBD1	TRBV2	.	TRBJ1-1	CASNLQGSMNTEAFF	TGTGCCAGCAACTTACAGGGGTCCATGAACACTGAAGCTTTCTTT
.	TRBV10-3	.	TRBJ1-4	CATGQLNEKLFF	TGTGCCACTGGACAGCTTAATGAAAAACTGTTTTTT
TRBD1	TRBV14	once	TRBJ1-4	CASSQLDRGNEKLFF	TGTGCCAGCAGCCAATTGGACAGGGGTAATGAAAAACTGTTTTTT
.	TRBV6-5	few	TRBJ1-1	CASSYMGGGITEAFF	TGTGCCAGCAGTTACATGGGGGGAGGAATCACTGAAGCTTTCTTT
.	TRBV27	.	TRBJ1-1	CASSISERVNTEAFF	TGTGCCAGCAGTATATCGGAGAGGGTGAACACTGAAGCTTTCTTT
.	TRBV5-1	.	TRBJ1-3	CASSATGGFSGNTIYF	TGCGCCAGCAGCGCTACGGGGGGCTTCTCTGGAAACACCATATATTTT
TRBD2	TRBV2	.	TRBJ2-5	CASGPSGGLQETQYF	TGTGCCAGCGGCCCTAGCGGGGGCCTACAAGAGACCCAGTACTTC
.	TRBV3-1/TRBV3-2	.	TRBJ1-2	CASSQEMKTDF	TGTGCCAGCAGCCAAGAAATGAAGACAGACTTC
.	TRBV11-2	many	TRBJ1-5	CASSLSDSNQPQHF	TGTGCCAGCAGCTTATCAGATAGCAATCAGCCCCAGCATTTT
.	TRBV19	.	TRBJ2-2	CASSDQGTNTGELFF	TGTGCCAGTAGTGATCAGGGTACAAACACCGGGGAGCTGTTTTTT
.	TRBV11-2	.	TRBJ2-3	CASSSGRTASTDTQYF	TGTGCCAGCAGCTCCGGACGGACAGCTAGCACAGATACGCAGTATTTT
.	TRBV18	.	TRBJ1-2	CASSPQEDSHRYTF	TGTGCCAGCTCACCACAGGAGGACTCCCATCGCTACACCTTC
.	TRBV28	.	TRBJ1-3	CASSPPGLISGNTIYF	TGTGCCAGCAGTCCGCCAGGACTCATCTCTGGAAACACCATATATTTT
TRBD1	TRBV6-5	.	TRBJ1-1	CASRPRGSGTEAFF	TGTGCCAGCAGGCCCAGGGGGTCGGGCACTGAAGCTTTCTTT
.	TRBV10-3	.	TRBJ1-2	CAISESGPAGGYTF	TGTGCCATCAGTGAGTCGGGCCCGGCGGGAGGCTACACCTTC
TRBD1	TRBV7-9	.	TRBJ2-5	CASSTRTGGRQETQYF	TGTGCCAGCAGCACCAGGACAGGGGGTCGCCAAGAGACCCAGTACTTC
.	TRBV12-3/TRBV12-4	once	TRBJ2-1	CASSPSTGNEQFF	TGTGCCAGCAGTCCCTCTACGGGCAATGAGCAGTTCTTC
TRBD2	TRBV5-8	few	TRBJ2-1	CASSSSGGTYNEQFF	TGTGCCAGCAGCTCCAGCGGGGGGACCTACAATGAGCAGTTCTTC
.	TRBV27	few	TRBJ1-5	CASSFQGFRDQPQHF	TGTGCCAGCAGTTTTCAGGGTTTTAGGGATCAGCCCCAGCATTTT
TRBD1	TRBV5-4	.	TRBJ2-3	CASSLVGGQGSADTQYF	TGTGCCAGCAGCTTAGTAGGGGGACAGGGGTCGGCAGATACGCAGTATTTT
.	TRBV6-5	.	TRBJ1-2	CASSHRRANYGYTF	TGTGCCAGCAGTCACAGGCGAGCTAACTATGGCTACACCTTC
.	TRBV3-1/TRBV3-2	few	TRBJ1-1	CASSLGGGATEAFF	TGTGCCAGCAGCCTTGGAGGGGGGGCCACTGAAGCTTTCTTT
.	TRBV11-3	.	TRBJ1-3	CADHGGGNTIYF	TGTGCCGACCACGGGGGGGGAAACACCATATATTTT
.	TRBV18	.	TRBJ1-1	CASSPNQVRGNTEAFF	TGTGCCAGCTCACCAAATCAGGTCCGTGGGAACACTGAAGCTTTCTTT
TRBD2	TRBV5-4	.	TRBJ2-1	CASSPGLAGGRYNEQFF	TGTGCCAGCAGCCCTGGACTAGCGGGGGGCCGCTACAATGAGCAGTTCTTC
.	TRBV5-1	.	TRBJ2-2	CASSLVGPARDTGELFF	TGCGCCAGCAGCTTGGTCGGGCCCGCCAGGGACACCGGGGAGCTGTTTTTT
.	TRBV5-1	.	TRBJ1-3	CASSTGSSGRSGNTIYF	TGCGCCAGCAGCACAGGATCCTCAGGACGCTCTGGAAACACCATATATTTT
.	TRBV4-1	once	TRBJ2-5	CASSQAGGAETQYF	TGCGCCAGCAGCCAAGCCGGAGGGGCGGAGACCCAGTACTTC
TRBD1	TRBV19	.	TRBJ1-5	CASSILGKGRGHQPQHF	TGTGCCAGTAGTATACTCGGTAAGGGCAGGGGGCATCAGCCCCAGCATTTT